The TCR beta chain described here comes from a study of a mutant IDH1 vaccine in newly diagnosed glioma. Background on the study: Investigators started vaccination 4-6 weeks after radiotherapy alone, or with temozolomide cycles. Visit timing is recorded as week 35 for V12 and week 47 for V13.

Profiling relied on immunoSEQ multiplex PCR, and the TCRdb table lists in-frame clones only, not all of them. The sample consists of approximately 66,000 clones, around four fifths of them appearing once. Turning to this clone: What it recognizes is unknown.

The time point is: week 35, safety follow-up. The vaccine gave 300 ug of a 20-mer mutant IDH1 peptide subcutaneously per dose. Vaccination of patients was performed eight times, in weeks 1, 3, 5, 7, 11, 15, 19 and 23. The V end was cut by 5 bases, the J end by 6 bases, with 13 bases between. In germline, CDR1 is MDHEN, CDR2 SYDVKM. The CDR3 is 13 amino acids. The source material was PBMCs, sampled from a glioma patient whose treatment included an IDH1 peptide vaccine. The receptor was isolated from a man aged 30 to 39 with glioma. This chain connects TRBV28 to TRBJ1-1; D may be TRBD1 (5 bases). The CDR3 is CASSGEGMAEAFF. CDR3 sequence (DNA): TGTGCCAGCAGTGGAGAGGGGATGGCTGAAGCTTTCTTT.